Following are 30 T cell receptor beta chains from one sample sequenced in a study of blood T cells in healthy people across ages. With a J-beta primer mix and a sample-barcoded 5' primer, a second PCR ran roughly 6 to 11 cycles. TCRdb recomputed calls from the 5' RACE reads with MiXCR, one row per CDR3 protein. The repertoire includes roughly 2 million distinct CDR3 sequences, 40% to 55% of them detected once, and about 2.1% sits in the top ten. The sample taken for sequencing was blood. The receptor set was obtained from a woman aged 40 to 50 in good health.

The V call is TRBV4-2, the J call TRBJ1-4; the D is unclear. This CDR3 has 16 amino acids. CDR1 is LGHNA, CDR2 YNFKEQ, per germline. V was shortened by 0 bases and J by 5 bases, with 13 bases between the two germline ends. For the CDR3, the DNA is TGTGCCAGCAGCCAAGATAACGGCCGGGGAAATGAAAAACTGTTTTTT. It codes for CASSQDNGRGNEKLFF.

The table lists this clonotype with a few counts. This sequence joins TRBV21-1 and TRBJ1-4. TRBV21-1 is noted as a pseudogene. The CDR3 is 16 residues long. CDR3 residues: CASSKGSGSLREKLFF. The CDR3 DNA sequence: TGTGCCAGCAGCAAAGGGTCAGGTTCCCTTCGGGAAAAACTGTTTTTT.

The V and J genes are TRBV5-4 and TRBJ2-3; TRBD2 might be the D (5 bases). The CDR3 extends over 16 amino acids. V was pared by 4 bases and J by 4 bases, with 19 bases between. The germline V gene has CDR1 SGHNT and CDR2 YYREEE (reference sequence). The CDR3 DNA follows: TGTGCCAGCAGCCTTGGGAAAGCGGTAGTGGCAGATACGCAGTATTTT. The encoded protein is CASSLGKAVVADTQYF.

This clonotype has more than one count but fewer than ten. This chain connects TRBV20-1 to TRBJ2-3; TRBD2 might be the D (5 bases). CDR1 and CDR2 from the germline V gene are DFQATT and SNEGSKA (reference sequence). The CDR3 has 14 residues. V lost 5 bases, J lost 0 bases, and 12 bases lay in between. This CDR3 reads CSARRVDSTDTQYF. CDR3 DNA: TGCAGTGCTCGGCGGGTAGATAGCACAGATACGCAGTATTTT.

The chain recombines TRBV6-5 with TRBJ2-5, with TRBD1 identical over 7 bases. CDR3 length equals 14 residues. The germline V gene encodes CDR1 MNHEY and CDR2 SVGAGI. V lost 7 bases to trimming and J lost 4 bases; unmatched junction nucleotides: 9. The CDR3 DNA reads TGTGCCAGCAATAGACAGGGATCGGGAGAGACCCAGTACTTC. It encodes CASNRQGSGETQYF.

V usage is TRBV24-1 and J usage is TRBJ2-3; no reliable D call. V lost 2 bases and J lost 0, with 8 bases in between. Germline-derived CDR1 and CDR2 are KGHDR and SFDVKD. CDR3 length: 15 amino acids. CDR3 sequence (DNA): TGTGCCACCAGTGATTGGCCGGTGAGCACAGATACGCAGTATTTT. Protein sequence: CATSDWPVSTDTQYF.

V gene TRBV3-1 combines with J gene TRBJ1-6, with 8 positions matching TRBD1. This CDR3 region has 16 residues. CDR1 is LGHDT and CDR2 is YNNKEL in the germline V gene (reference sequence). V lost 6 bases, J lost 7 bases, and 11 bases stayed unmatched. This CDR3 is CASRQGGGVMNSPLHF. The CDR3 coding sequence is TGTGCCAGCAGACAGGGGGGGGGCGTTATGAATTCACCCCTCCACTTT.

The chain joins TRBV6-5 to TRBJ2-1, with 11 bases matching TRBD2. This CDR3 has 17 residues. Germline V gene data show CDR1 as MNHEY and CDR2 as SVGAGI. J gave up 6 bases and V 0 bases, and 7 bases lay outside the gene matches. The CDR3 loop is CASSYSTLAGGGNEQFF. CDR3 nucleotides: TGTGCCAGCAGTTACTCGACGCTAGCGGGGGGCGGCAATGAGCAGTTCTTC.

In its sample, this clonotype was seen a few times. V and J are TRBV5-1 and TRBJ2-5, with 9 bases aligning to TRBD1. In germline, CDR1 is SGHRS, CDR2 YFSETQ. The CDR3 consists of 15 residues. Trimming at V came to 0 bases and at J to 4 bases, leaving 4 bases not matched to a gene. The CDR3 DNA follows: TGCGCCAGCAGCTTGGACGACAGGGGGGCAGAGACCCAGTACTTC. Translating gives CASSLDDRGAETQYF.

This clonotype was seen only once. The chain employs TRBV5-5 and TRBJ1-6; no definite D call. The germline V gene has CDR1 SGHKS and CDR2 YYEKEE (reference sequence). V was trimmed by 0 bases and J by 9 bases, leaving 10 bases between them. The CDR3 sequence is 14 residues long. The CDR3 coding sequence is TGTGCCAGCAGCTTGGAGGGCCTTGGTTCACCCCTCCACTTT. It is translated as CASSLEGLGSPLHF.

V and J are TRBV29-1 and TRBJ1-2; D not resolved. The CDR3 has 11 amino acids. Between the trimmed V and J ends, which lost 8 bases and 4 bases, there was a span of 11 bases. Germline CDR1 reads SQVTM; CDR2 reads ANQGSEA. The CDR3 coding sequence is TGCAGCACCGGGTCTTCCTATGGCTACACCTTC. This gives the protein CSTGSSYGYTF.

To note about this clonotype: Its ends do not fully match the called genes, so a read error is possible. The chain couples TRBV6-1 to TRBJ2-5; the match to TRBD2 covers 7 bases. Germline assignment: CDR1 MNHNS and CDR2 SASEGT. This CDR3 contains 17 residues. The CDR3 loop reads CDSSEEWRGMAKETQYF. For the CDR3, the DNA is TGTGACAGCAGTGAAGAGTGGCGGGGGATGGCCAAAGAGACCCAGTACTTC.

The rearrangement links TRBV6-5 to TRBJ1-1; D unclear. CDR3 length equals 13 residues. V lost 5 bases and J 4 bases, leaving 11 bases between the germline ends. CDR1 and CDR2 from the germline V gene are MNHEY and SVGAGI. Here the CDR3 DNA reads TGTGCCAGCAGTCCTTCAGAAAGCACTGAAGCTTTCTTT. Translated: CASSPSESTEAFF.

A few counts support this clonotype. V gene TRBV7-6 combines with J gene TRBJ1-6; TRBD1 matches at 8 bases. The CDR3 contains 17 residues. After removal of 4 bases from V and 6 bases from J, the junction contained 11 bases not matched to a gene. The germline gives CDR1 SGHVS, CDR2 FNYEAQ. CDR3 DNA: TGTGCCAGCAGCTCCGCGGGGGGGACAGGAGCTAATTCACCCCTCCACTTT. Translation: CASSSAGGTGANSPLHF.

The rearrangement joins TRBV6-5 to TRBJ1-2, with 8 bases fitting TRBD1. This CDR3 has 15 residues. Germline V gene sequence: CDR1 MNHEY, CDR2 SVGAGI. The J segment lost 5 bases and the V segment lost 2 bases, leaving 7 bases of the junction unmatched. The CDR3 region is CASSYTGTGHYGYTF. In DNA, the CDR3 is TGTGCCAGCAGTTACACCGGGACAGGCCATTATGGCTACACCTTC.

J is TRBJ2-7 and V is TRBV4-3; maybe TRBD1 (6 bases). The length of the CDR3 is 15 residues. Trimming cost V 1 base and J 3 bases, with 13 bases left between them. Per germline, CDR1 LGHNA and CDR2 YSLEER. The DNA for the CDR3 is TGCGCCAGCAGCCAAGTAATAGGGACATACTACGAGCAGTACTTC. This encodes CASSQVIGTYYEQYF.

This clonotype was recorded a few times. The genes are TRBV20-1 and TRBJ2-1, with 9 bases identical to TRBD1. Unmatched junction bases numbered 11, after V lost 2 bases and J lost 6 bases. The CDR3 is made up of 16 amino acids. Germline values: CDR1 DFQATT, CDR2 SNEGSKA (reference sequence). The CDR3 reads CSARSVPGQGGNEQFF. CDR3 in DNA: TGCAGTGCTAGATCTGTCCCGGGACAGGGTGGCAATGAGCAGTTCTTC.

The CDR3 DNA is TGCGCCAGCACCTCGTGGCCAGAAATAAACACTGAAGCTTTCTTT. Protein: CASTSWPEINTEAFF. V gene TRBV5-1 combines with J gene TRBJ1-1; D remains unclear. The CDR3 contains 15 residues. Trimming cost V 6 bases and J 2 bases, with 17 bases left between them. Looked up from germline, CDR1 is SGHRS and CDR2 is YFSETQ.

Comments on this clonotype: One base away lies a much larger clone, so this may be a sequencing read error. Written as DNA, the CDR3 is TGCAGTGTCAACGGACTAGCGGCGGAGACCCTGTACTTC. As protein: CSVNGLAAETLYF. The rearrangement links TRBV20-1 to TRBJ2-4; 10 bases map to TRBD2. CDR1 and CDR2 (germline): DFQATT, SNEGSKA (reference sequence). This CDR3 has 13 amino acids. Trimming took 7 bases from V and 15 from J; bases not matched to a gene: 15.

The chain carries TRBV27 and TRBJ2-3; D unclear. The V gene lost 0 bases and the J gene lost 4 bases, with 5 bases spanning the gap. The CDR3 sequence is 13 residues long. CDR1 MNHEY and CDR2 SMNVEV come from the germline V gene (reference sequence). In DNA form, the CDR3 reads TGTGCCAGCAGTTTATCGCAAGCAGATACGCAGTATTTT. This sequence encodes CASSLSQADTQYF.

The chain is built from TRBV10-2 and TRBJ2-6; D is undetermined. V lost 8 bases and J lost 0, with 5 bases in between. The CDR3 contains 13 residues. Per germline, CDR1 WSHSY and CDR2 SAAADI. The CDR3 spells CASDPSGANVLTF. For the CDR3, the DNA is TGCGCCAGCGACCCCTCTGGGGCCAACGTCCTGACTTTC.

J is TRBJ2-1 and V is TRBV10-3, with 8 bases aligning to TRBD1. J lost 13 bases, V lost 10 bases, and 15 bases had no gene match. The CDR3 loop spans 13 amino acids. Germline values: CDR1 ENHRY, CDR2 SYGVKD. The CDR3 sequence: CATTGGIQETQFF. The CDR3 DNA sequence: TGTGCCACCACAGGGGGGATCCAAGAGACCCAGTTCTTC.

Worth noting for this clonotype: A read error may account for a junction end that differs from germline. The J gene is TRBJ1-1, the V gene TRBV10-3; D remains unclear. Germline assignment: CDR1 ENHRY and CDR2 SYGVKD. The CDR3 covers 13 residues. DNA for the CDR3: TGTGCCATCAGTTCACAGAGGAACATTGAAGCTTTCTTT. It codes for CAISSQRNIEAFF.

This clonotype was observed a few times. The chain carries TRBV29-1 and TRBJ2-7; 7 bases align to TRBD2. V dropped 4 bases and J dropped 2; count of bases not matched to a gene: 5. From germline, CDR1 is SQVTM and CDR2 ANQGSEA. This CDR3 contains 13 residues. In DNA, the CDR3 is TGCAGCGTTGTGGGCGGGGGTACCTACGAGCAGTACTTC. Translating it yields CSVVGGGTYEQYF.

V is TRBV5-1 and J is TRBJ2-5, with TRBD1 identical over 8 bases. Losses at the gene ends were 4 bases for V and 1 base for J; bases not matched to a gene: 6. The CDR3 is 15 amino acids. Germline CDR1 SGHRS, CDR2 YFSETQ. CDR3 sequence reads: CASSDGTGPQETQYF. CDR3 bases: TGCGCCAGCAGCGATGGGACAGGCCCCCAAGAGACCCAGTACTTC.

This chain joins TRBV5-5 and TRBJ1-5, with a possible D match to TRBD1 (6 bases). CDR3 length: 15 residues. V shed 4 bases and J shed 6 bases, with 17 bases lying between them. Germline V gives CDR1 SGHKS, CDR2 YYEKEE (reference sequence). In DNA form, the CDR3 reads TGTGCCAGCAGCGAGGGACAAACTACAGCTCAGCCCCAGCATTTT. Translation gives CASSEGQTTAQPQHF.

This clonotype was counted many times. V is TRBV29-1 and J is TRBJ2-5; D uncertain. CDR3 length equals 10 residues. Trimming removed 4 bases from V and 4 bases from J, with 4 bases in between. Germline CDR1 and CDR2: SQVTM and ANQGSEA. The CDR3 protein is CSVVLETQYF. The CDR3 DNA follows: TGCAGCGTTGTACTAGAGACCCAGTACTTC.

This sequence joins TRBV20-1 and TRBJ1-6; D is uncertain. V lost 1 base, J lost 8 bases, and 15 bases lay in between. This CDR3 comprises 15 residues. Germline lookup yields CDR1 DFQATT and CDR2 SNEGSKA (reference sequence). CDR3 sequence reads: CSARGTTAGDSPLHF. The CDR3 DNA is TGCAGTGCTAGAGGTACCACCGCCGGGGATTCACCCCTCCACTTT.

The chain uses TRBV9 and TRBJ1-6; 10 bases fit TRBD1. The CDR3 sequence is 17 residues long. The V gene end was trimmed by 7 bases and the J gene end by 2 bases; junction bases not matched to a gene: 9. Germline CDR1 is SGDLS and CDR2 is YYNGEE. CDR3 coding DNA: TGTGCCAGCTCTCGGACAGGGGGTGCCGCCTATAATTCACCCCTCCACTTT. Amino acid sequence: CASSRTGGAAYNSPLHF.

V is TRBV20-1 and J is TRBJ2-5; no clear D gene. Per the germline V gene, CDR1 is DFQATT and CDR2 is SNEGSKA (reference sequence). The CDR3 totals 13 residues. Trimming pared 6 bases from V and 1 base from J, leaving 12 bases between. CDR3 region: CSAQKVVQETQYF. The CDR3 bases are TGCAGTGCCCAAAAGGTTGTCCAAGAGACCCAGTACTTC.